The entry below describes one TCR beta chain. This sample stems from a study of blood T cell repertoires in COVID-19. Study-wide background: Acute and convalescent COVID-19 specimens originated in the United States, Italy and Spain. Sources were T cells, B-cell-depleted T cells, or PBMCs; the material itself was cDNA or gDNA.

Participants came from some 26 US areas, aged about 18 to 89 years. The table came from immunoSEQ multiplex PCR; TCRdb's copy has only in-frame clones and leaves some out. The sample includes a few hundred thousand clones, 70% to 90% of them seen just once. The TCR was taken from a woman aged 25 to 39 who had recovered from COVID-19. The sample taken for sequencing was PBMCs or T cells enriched from blood (not recorded which).

CDR3 loop: CASSLGLATDTQYF. CDR3 DNA sequence: TGTGCCAGCAGTTTAGGACTAGCTACAGATACGCAGTATTTT. The rearrangement links TRBV27 to TRBJ2-3; 8 bases map to TRBD2. Per the germline V gene, CDR1 is MNHEY and CDR2 is SMNVEV (reference sequence). The CDR3 sequence is 14 residues long. V was pared by 2 bases and J by 3 bases, with 1 base of the junction left unmatched.